The rows below give T cell receptor beta chains drawn from one sample of a study of blood T cell repertoires in COVID-19. The table came from immunoSEQ multiplex PCR; TCRdb's copy has only in-frame clones and leaves some out. The sample includes fewer than 200,000 clones, around four fifths of them seen just once. The specimen sequenced was peripheral blood. These receptors came from a woman at least 80 years old with acute or convalescent COVID-19. Both conserved end residues are part of each CDR3. Fields, in order: D gene, J gene, clone size, V gene, CDR3 DNA, CDR3 protein. D genes are given only for firm matches. The listing skips clone size in some rows; elsewhere it reads once, few, many or a size class.

>NA|TRBJ1-2|NA|TRBV19
TGTGCCAGTAGTATTGTTTTTAAGCTCGAGTATGGCTACACCTTC
CASSIVFKLEYGYTF
>NA|TRBJ1-2|NA|TRBV6-1
TGTGCCAGCAGTGAAGCCTGGGGGCTCTATGGCTACACCTTC
CASSEAWGLYGYTF
>TRBD1|TRBJ1-4|NA|TRBV19
TGTGCCACCTCCGGGACAGGGGGCCCGAAACTGTTTTTT
CATSGTGGPKLFF
>TRBD2|TRBJ2-2|NA|TRBV2
TGTGCCAGCAGGGCGATGGCGGGAGTCTCCGGGGAGCTGTTTTTT
CASRAMAGVSGELFF
>NA|TRBJ2-7|NA|TRBV29-1
TGCAGCGTCTTGAAGGGAGCATACGAGCAGTACTTC
CSVLKGAYEQYF
>NA|TRBJ2-5|NA|TRBV5-4
TGTGCCAGCAGCTTGACTCCCTTGGAGACCCAGTACTTC
CASSLTPLETQYF
>TRBD1|TRBJ2-7|many|TRBV11-2
TGTGCCAGCAGCGGACAGGGTGCTGGCTACGAGCAGTACTTC
CASSGQGAGYEQYF
>NA|TRBJ2-5|NA|TRBV19
TGTGCCAGTAGTATAGACAGGGGAAGAGAGACCCAGTACTTC
CASSIDRGRETQYF
>TRBD1|TRBJ2-2|NA|TRBV19
TGTGCCAGTAGCGAGTGGGGCAGGGGGCGCACCGGGGAGCTGTTTTTT
CASSEWGRGRTGELFF
>NA|TRBJ1-5|NA|TRBV19
TGTGCCAGTAGTATAGAAGGTCGGGGAGGCGGCAATCAGCCCCAGCATTTT
CASSIEGRGGGNQPQHF
>NA|TRBJ2-1|NA|TRBV18
TGTGCCAGCTCACCGGTCACACGAAAAGGGGAGTTCTTC
CASSPVTRKGEFF
>TRBD1|TRBJ2-7|NA|TRBV19
TGTGCCAGTAGTATCCCCCCGGGACAGGTAGGCTACGAGCAGTACTTC
CASSIPPGQVGYEQYF
>NA|TRBJ2-2|NA|TRBV3-1/TRBV3-2
TGTGCCAGCAGCCAAGCTGCCGGGGAGCTGTTTTTT
CASSQAAGELFF
>NA|TRBJ2-3|NA|TRBV14
TGTGCCAGCAGCCGCCGACTTTACACAGATACGCAGTATTTT
CASSRRLYTDTQYF
>NA|TRBJ2-5|NA|TRBV6-2/TRBV6-3
TGTGCCAGCAGTTACACGGTGGGCCGGGAGACCCAGTACTTC
CASSYTVGRETQYF
>NA|TRBJ2-5|NA|TRBV6-5
TGTGCCAGCTTTAAACAGGGGGGGGAGACCCAGTACTTC
CASFKQGGETQYF
>TRBD1|TRBJ1-3|NA|TRBV15
TGTGCCACCAGCAGGGGGACAGTTGGAAACACCATATATTTT
CATSRGTVGNTIYF
>TRBD1|TRBJ2-7|NA|TRBV7-2
TGTGCCAGCAGCTACACCCGGGACAGCTACGAGCAGTACTTC
CASSYTRDSYEQYF
>TRBD1|TRBJ2-7|NA|TRBV7-8
TGTGCCAGCAGCGGACAGGGATACGAGCAGTACTTC
CASSGQGYEQYF
>NA|TRBJ1-5|NA|TRBV6-2/TRBV6-3
TGTGCCAGCAGTTACTCGAGGAGGCCACCGTACCTAAATCAGCCCCAGCATTTT
CASSYSRRPPYLNQPQHF
>TRBD1|TRBJ1-2|NA|TRBV27
TGTGCCAGCAGTTTGAGGGACAGCTCCTATGGCTACACCTTC
CASSLRDSSYGYTF
>TRBD2|TRBJ2-7|NA|TRBV5-1
TGCGCCAGCAGCAAGGGCGGGAGGGCCCACGAGCAGTACTTC
CASSKGGRAHEQYF
>TRBD1|TRBJ1-6|NA|TRBV5-4
TGTGCCAGCAGCGCAGGGGGCGGGCGTTCCTATAATTCACCCCTCCACTTT
CASSAGGGRSYNSPLHF
>TRBD1|TRBJ1-2|NA|TRBV7-2
TGTGCCAGCAGCCCGCCCTGGACAGGGAAGGGAGATGGCTACACCTTC
CASSPPWTGKGDGYTF
>NA|TRBJ1-5|few|TRBV21-1
TGTGCCAGCAGCACCTTCCGGGAAATAGGCAATCAGCCCCAGCATTTT
CASSTFREIGNQPQHF
>NA|TRBJ2-7|NA|TRBV2
TGTGCCAGCAGCGTAGAGCAGGGGTTTGGTTCCTACGAGCAGTACTTC
CASSVEQGFGSYEQYF
>TRBD2|TRBJ2-5|NA|TRBV28
TGTGCCAGCAGTTTAGCTAGCGGGGCCATGGAGACCCAGTACTTC
CASSLASGAMETQYF
>NA|TRBJ1-2|NA|TRBV6-2/TRBV6-3
TGTGCCAGCAGTGGACAGCTTGGCTACACCTTC
CASSGQLGYTF